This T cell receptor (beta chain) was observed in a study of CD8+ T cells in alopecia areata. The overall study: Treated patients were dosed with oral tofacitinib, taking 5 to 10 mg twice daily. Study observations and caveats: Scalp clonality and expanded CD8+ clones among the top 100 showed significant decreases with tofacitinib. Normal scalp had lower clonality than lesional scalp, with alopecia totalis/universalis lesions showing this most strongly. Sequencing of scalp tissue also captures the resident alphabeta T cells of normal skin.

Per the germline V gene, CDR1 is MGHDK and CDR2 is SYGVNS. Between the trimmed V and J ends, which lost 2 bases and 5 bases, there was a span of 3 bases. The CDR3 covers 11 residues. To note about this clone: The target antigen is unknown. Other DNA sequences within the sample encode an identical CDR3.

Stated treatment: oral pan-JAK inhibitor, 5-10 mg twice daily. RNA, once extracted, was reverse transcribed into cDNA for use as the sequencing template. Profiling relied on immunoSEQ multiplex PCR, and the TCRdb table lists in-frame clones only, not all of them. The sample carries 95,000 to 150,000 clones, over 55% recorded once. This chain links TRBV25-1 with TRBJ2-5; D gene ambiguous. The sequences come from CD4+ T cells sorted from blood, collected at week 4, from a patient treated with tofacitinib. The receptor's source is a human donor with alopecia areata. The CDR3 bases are TGTGCCAGCAGTGAAGAGGAGACCCAGTACTTC. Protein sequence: CASSEEETQYF.